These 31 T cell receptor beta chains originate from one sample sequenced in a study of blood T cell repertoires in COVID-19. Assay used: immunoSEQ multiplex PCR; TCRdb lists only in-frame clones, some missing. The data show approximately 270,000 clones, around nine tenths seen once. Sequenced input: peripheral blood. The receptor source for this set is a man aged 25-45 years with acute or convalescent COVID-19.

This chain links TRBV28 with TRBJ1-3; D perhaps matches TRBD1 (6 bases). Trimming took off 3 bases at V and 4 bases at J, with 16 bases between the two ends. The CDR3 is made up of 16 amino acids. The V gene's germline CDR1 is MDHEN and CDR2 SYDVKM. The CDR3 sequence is CASSFESGHLGNTIYF. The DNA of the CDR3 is TGTGCCAGCAGTTTTGAGTCGGGACACCTCGGAAACACCATATATTTT.

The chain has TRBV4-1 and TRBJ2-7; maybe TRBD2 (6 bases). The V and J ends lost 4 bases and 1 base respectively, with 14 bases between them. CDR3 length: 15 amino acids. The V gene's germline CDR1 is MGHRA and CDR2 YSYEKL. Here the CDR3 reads CASSPRVADSYEQYF. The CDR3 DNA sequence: TGCGCCAGCAGCCCCAGAGTAGCGGATTCCTACGAGCAGTACTTC.

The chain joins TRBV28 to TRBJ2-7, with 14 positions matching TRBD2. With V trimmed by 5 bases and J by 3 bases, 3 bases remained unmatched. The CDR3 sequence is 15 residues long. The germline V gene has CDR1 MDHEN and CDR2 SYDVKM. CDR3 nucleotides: TGTGCCAGCAGTGGGACTAGCGGGGGATTCTACGAGCAGTACTTC. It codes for CASSGTSGGFYEQYF. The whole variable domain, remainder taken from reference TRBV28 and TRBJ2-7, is DVKVTQSSRYLVKRTGEKVFLECVQDMDHENMFWYRQDPGLGLRLIYFSYDVKMKEKGDIPEGYSVSREKKERFSLILESASTNQTSMYLCASSGTSGGFYEQYFGPGTRLTVT.

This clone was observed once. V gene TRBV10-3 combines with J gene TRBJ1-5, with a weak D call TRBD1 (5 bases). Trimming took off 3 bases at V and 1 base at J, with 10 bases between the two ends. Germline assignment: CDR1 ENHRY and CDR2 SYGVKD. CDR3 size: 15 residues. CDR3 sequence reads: CAISDKGYSNQPQHF. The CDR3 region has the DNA TGTGCCATCAGTGACAAGGGGTACAGCAATCAGCCCCAGCATTTT.

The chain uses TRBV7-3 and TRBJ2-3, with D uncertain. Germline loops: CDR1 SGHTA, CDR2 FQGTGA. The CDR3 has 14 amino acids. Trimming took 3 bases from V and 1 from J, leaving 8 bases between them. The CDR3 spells CASSFYRRTDTQYF. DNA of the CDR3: TGTGCCAGCAGCTTTTACAGACGCACAGATACGCAGTATTTT.

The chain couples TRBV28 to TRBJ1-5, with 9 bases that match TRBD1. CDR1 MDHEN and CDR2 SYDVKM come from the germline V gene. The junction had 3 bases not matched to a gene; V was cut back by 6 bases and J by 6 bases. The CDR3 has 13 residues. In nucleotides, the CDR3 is TGTGCCAGCAGATGGACAGGGGCTCAGCCCCAGCATTTT. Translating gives CASRWTGAQPQHF. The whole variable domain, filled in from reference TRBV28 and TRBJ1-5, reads DVKVTQSSRYLVKRTGEKVFLECVQDMDHENMFWYRQDPGLGLRLIYFSYDVKMKEKGDIPEGYSVSREKKERFSLILESASTNQTSMYLCASRWTGAQPQHFGDGTRLSIL.

CDR3 loop: CASSHRLQSSYEQYF. In nucleotides, the CDR3 is TGTGCCAGCAGCCACCGTCTACAGAGCTCCTACGAGCAGTACTTC. The rearrangement joins TRBV5-8 to TRBJ2-7; D remains unclear. This CDR3 region has 15 residues. V lost 4 bases, J lost 0 bases, and 14 bases lay in between. Germline V CDR1 and CDR2: SGHTS, YDEGEE.

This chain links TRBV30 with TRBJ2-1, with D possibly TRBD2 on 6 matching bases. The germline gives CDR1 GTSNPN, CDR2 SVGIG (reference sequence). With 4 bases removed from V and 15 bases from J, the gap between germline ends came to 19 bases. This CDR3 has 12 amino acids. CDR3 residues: CAWNIPGVIGFF. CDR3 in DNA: TGTGCCTGGAACATTCCGGGGGTGATAGGGTTCTTC.

The CDR3 spells CSASFRDRGNSPLHF. CDR3 DNA sequence: TGCAGTGCTAGTTTCCGGGACAGGGGGAATTCACCCCTCCACTTT. The chain couples TRBV20-1 to TRBJ1-6, with TRBD1 identical over 11 bases. The CDR3 covers 15 residues. Per the germline V gene, CDR1 is DFQATT and CDR2 is SNEGSKA (reference sequence). V gave up 3 bases and J gave up 7 bases; unmatched junction bases: 5.

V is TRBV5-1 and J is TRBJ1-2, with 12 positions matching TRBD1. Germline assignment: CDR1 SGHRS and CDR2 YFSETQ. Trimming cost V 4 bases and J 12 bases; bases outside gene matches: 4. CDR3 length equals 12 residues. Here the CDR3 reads CASSQGQGADTF. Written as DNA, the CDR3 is TGCGCCAGCAGCCAGGGACAGGGGGCCGACACCTTC.

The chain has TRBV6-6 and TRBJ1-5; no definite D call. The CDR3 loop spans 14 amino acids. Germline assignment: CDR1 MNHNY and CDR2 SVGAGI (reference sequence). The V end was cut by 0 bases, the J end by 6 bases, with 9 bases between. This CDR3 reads CASSYSQAGQPQHF. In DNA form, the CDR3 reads TGTGCCAGCAGTTACTCTCAGGCGGGTCAGCCCCAGCATTTT.

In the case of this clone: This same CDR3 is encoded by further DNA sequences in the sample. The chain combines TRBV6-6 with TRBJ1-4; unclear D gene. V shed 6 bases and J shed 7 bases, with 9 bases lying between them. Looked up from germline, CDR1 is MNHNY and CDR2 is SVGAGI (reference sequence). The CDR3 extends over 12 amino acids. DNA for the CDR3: TGTGCCAGCAGCCCCCGGGGTGAAAAACTGTTTTTT. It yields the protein CASSPRGEKLFF.

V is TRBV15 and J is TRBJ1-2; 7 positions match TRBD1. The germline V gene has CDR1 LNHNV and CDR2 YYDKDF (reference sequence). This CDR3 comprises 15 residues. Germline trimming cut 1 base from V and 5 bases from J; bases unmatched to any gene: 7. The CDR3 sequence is CATSRGPGTEYGYTF. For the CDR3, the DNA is TGTGCCACCAGCAGAGGTCCCGGGACAGAGTATGGCTACACCTTC.

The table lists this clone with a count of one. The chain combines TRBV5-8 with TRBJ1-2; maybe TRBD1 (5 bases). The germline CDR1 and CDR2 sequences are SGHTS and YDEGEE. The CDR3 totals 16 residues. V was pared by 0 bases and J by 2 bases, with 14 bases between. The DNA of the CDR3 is TGTGCCAGCAGCTTGGCCACAGGCGAAGCAAACTATGGCTACACCTTC. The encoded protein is CASSLATGEANYGYTF.

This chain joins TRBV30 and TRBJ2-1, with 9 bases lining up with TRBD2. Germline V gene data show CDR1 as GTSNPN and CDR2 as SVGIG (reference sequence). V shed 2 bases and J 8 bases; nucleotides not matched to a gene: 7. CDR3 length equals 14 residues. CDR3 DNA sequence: TGTGCCTGGAGTAATAGCGGGGGATCGGATGAGCAGTTCTTC. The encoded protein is CAWSNSGGSDEQFF.

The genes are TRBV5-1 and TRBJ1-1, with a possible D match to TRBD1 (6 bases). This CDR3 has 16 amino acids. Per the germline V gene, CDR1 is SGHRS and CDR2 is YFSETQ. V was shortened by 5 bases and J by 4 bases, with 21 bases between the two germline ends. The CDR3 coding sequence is TGCGCCAGCAGAAGAACGTCCGGGGGCGGGGGCACTGAAGCTTTCTTT. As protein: CASRRTSGGGGTEAFF. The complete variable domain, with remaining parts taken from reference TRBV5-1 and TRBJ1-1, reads KAGVTQTPRYLIKTRGQQVTLSCSPISGHRSVSWYQQTPGQGLQFLFEYFSETQRNKGNFPGRFSGRQFSNSRSEMNVSTLELGDSALYLCASRRTSGGGGTEAFFGQGTRLTVV.

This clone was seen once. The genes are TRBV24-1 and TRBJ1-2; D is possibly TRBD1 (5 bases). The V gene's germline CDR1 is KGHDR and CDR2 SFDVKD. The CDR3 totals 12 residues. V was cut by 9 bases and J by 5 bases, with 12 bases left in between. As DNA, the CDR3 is TGTGCCACCGCTGACAGTTTGTATGGCTACACCTTC. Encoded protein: CATADSLYGYTF.

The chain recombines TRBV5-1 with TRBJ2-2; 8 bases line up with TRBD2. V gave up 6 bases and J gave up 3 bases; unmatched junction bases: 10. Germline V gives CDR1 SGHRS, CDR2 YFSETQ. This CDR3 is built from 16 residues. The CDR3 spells CASTSELAGHTGELFF. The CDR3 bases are TGCGCCAGCACCTCGGAGCTAGCGGGTCACACCGGGGAGCTGTTTTTT.

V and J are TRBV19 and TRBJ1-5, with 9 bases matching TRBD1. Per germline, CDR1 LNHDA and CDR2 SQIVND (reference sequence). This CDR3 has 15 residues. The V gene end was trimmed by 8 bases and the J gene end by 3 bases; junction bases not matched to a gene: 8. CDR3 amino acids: CASGLWDRVNQPQHF. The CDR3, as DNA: TGTGCCAGTGGACTTTGGGACAGGGTCAATCAGCCCCAGCATTTT.

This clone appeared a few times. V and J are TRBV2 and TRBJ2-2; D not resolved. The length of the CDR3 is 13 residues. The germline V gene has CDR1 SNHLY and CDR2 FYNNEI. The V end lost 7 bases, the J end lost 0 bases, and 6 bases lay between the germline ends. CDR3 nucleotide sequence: TGTGCCAGCATTCTATCGAACACCGGGGAGCTGTTTTTT. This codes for CASILSNTGELFF. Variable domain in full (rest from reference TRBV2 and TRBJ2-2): EPEVTQTPSHQVTQMGQEVILRCVPISNHLYFYWYRQILGQKVEFLVSFYNNEISEKSEIFDDQFSVERPDGSNFTLKIRSTKLEDSAMYFCASILSNTGELFFGEGSRLTVL.

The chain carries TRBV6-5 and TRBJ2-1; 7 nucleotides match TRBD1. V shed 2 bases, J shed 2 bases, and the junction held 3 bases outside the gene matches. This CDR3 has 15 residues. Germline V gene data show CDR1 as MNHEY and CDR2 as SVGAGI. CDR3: CASSYRDSTYNEQFF. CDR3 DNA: TGTGCCAGCAGTTACAGGGACAGTACCTACAATGAGCAGTTCTTC.

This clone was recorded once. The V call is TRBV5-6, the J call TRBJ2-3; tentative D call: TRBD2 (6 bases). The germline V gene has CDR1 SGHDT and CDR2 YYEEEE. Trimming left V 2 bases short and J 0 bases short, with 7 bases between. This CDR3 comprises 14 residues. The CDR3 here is CASSFGTSTDTQYF. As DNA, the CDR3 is TGTGCCAGCAGCTTTGGGACTAGCACAGATACGCAGTATTTT. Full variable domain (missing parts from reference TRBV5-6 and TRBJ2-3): DAGVTQSPTHLIKTRGQQVTLRCSPKSGHDTVSWYQQALGQGPQFIFQYYEEEERQRGNFPDRFSGHQFPNYSSELNVNALLLGDSALYLCASSFGTSTDTQYFGPGTRLTVL.

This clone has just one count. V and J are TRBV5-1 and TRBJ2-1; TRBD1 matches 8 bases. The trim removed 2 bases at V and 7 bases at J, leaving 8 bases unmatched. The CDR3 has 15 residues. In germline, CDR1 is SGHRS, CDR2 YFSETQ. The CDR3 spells CASSLGQGARNEQFF. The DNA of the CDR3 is TGCGCCAGCAGCTTAGGCCAGGGGGCGCGGAATGAGCAGTTCTTC.

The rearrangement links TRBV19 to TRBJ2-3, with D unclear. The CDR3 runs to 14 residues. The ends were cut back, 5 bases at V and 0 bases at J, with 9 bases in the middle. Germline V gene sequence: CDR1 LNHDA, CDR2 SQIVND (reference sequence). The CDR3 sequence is CASSPTKSTDTQYF. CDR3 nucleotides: TGTGCCAGTAGTCCTACTAAGAGCACAGATACGCAGTATTTT.

CDR3 DNA sequence: TGTGCCAGCAGCTTGGGCAGGGCCGTTGGTGAAAAACTGTTTTTT. Amino acid sequence: CASSLGRAVGEKLFF. The chain joins TRBV5-4 to TRBJ1-4; TRBD1 might be the D (5 bases). The germline V and J ends were trimmed by 0 bases and 7 bases, with 13 bases remaining between them. The CDR3 runs 15 residues. CDR1 SGHNT and CDR2 YYREEE come from the germline V gene (reference sequence).

The CDR3 loop is CASSRDRNYGYTF. CDR3 DNA sequence: TGTGCCAGCAGCCGGGACAGAAACTATGGCTACACCTTC. The chain recombines TRBV6-5 with TRBJ1-2, with TRBD1 identical over 7 bases. This CDR3 contains 13 residues. V gave up 6 bases and J gave up 2 bases; unmatched junction bases: 3. The germline V gene has CDR1 MNHEY and CDR2 SVGAGI.

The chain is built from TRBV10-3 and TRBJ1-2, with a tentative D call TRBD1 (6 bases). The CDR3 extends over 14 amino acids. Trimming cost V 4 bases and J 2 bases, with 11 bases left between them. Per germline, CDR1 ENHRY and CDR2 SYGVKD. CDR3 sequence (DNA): TGTGCCATCAGTGGGACAAGGGGGAACTATGGCTACACCTTC. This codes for CAISGTRGNYGYTF.

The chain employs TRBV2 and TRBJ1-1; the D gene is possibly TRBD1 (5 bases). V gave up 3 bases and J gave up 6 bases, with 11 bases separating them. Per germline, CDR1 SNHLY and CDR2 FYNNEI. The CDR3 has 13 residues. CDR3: CASSDSTVAEAFF. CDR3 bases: TGTGCCAGCAGTGACTCGACAGTTGCTGAAGCTTTCTTT.

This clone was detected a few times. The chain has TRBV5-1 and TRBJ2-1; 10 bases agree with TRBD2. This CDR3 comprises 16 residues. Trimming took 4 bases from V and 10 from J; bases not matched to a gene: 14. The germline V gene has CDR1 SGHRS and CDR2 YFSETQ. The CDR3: CASSPPSGGVLREQFF. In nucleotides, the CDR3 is TGCGCCAGCAGCCCCCCTAGCGGGGGCGTTTTGAGGGAGCAGTTCTTC.

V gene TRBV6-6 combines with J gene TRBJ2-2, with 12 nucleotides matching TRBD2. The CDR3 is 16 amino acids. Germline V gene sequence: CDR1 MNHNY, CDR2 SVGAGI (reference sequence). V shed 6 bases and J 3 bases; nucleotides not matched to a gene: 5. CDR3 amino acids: CASSQTSGRYTGELFF. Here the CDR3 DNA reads TGTGCCAGCAGCCAGACTAGCGGGAGATACACCGGGGAGCTGTTTTTT.

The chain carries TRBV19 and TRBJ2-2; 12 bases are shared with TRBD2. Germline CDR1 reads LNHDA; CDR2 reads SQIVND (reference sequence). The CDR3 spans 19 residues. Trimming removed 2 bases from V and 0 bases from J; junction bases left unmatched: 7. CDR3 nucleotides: TGTGCCAGTAGTATAAGACTAGCGGGGGTTAAGCCGAACACCGGGGAGCTGTTTTTT. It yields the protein CASSIRLAGVKPNTGELFF.